A single sample gave rise to the 3 T cell receptor beta chains below, sequenced in a study of blood T cell repertoires in COVID-19. Produced via immunoSEQ multiplex PCR; TCRdb's table is partial and in-frame only. Counted here are approximately 200,000 clones, over 75% occurring once; the ten biggest clones make up approximately 7.3%. Sequenced sample: PBMCs or T cells enriched from blood (not recorded which). These receptors originate from a man aged 25-45 years in a cohort exposed to, infected with or recovered from COVID-19 (not recorded which).

This clone was counted once. The chain employs TRBV5-4 and TRBJ2-1, with 7 bases fitting TRBD2. CDR3 length: 16 amino acids. Germline V lookup: CDR1 SGHNT, CDR2 YYREEE (reference sequence). V trimming: 4 bases; J trimming: 0 bases; junction bases outside the gene matches: 7. The CDR3 protein is CASSPLERGSYNEQFF. CDR3 DNA sequence: TGTGCCAGCAGCCCCCTTGAGCGGGGCTCCTACAATGAGCAGTTCTTC. The full variable domain, completed using reference TRBV5-4 and TRBJ2-1, is ETGVTQSPTHLIKTRGQQVTLRCSSQSGHNTVSWYQQALGQGPQFIFQYYREEENGRGNFPPRFSGLQFPNYSSELNVNALELDDSALYLCASSPLERGSYNEQFFGPGTRLTVL.

V is TRBV5-5 and J is TRBJ2-1; 7 positions agree with TRBD2. V was clipped by 0 bases and J by 4 bases; unmatched bases: 10. The CDR3 spans 17 residues. Germline CDR1 reads SGHKS; CDR2 reads YYEKEE (reference sequence). Here the CDR3 reads CASSLEDAGVKYNEQFF. The CDR3 DNA is TGTGCCAGCAGCTTGGAGGATGCGGGAGTGAAGTACAATGAGCAGTTCTTC.

The rearrangement joins TRBV7-2 to TRBJ2-1; 12 positions match TRBD2. This CDR3 contains 17 residues. The V and J ends lost 4 bases and 3 bases, in that order; junction bases with no gene match: 7. Germline V gene data show CDR1 as SGHTA and CDR2 as FQGNSA. This chain's CDR3 is CASSSRLAGVLYNEQFF. DNA for the CDR3: TGTGCCAGCAGCTCCCGACTAGCGGGAGTACTCTACAATGAGCAGTTCTTC.